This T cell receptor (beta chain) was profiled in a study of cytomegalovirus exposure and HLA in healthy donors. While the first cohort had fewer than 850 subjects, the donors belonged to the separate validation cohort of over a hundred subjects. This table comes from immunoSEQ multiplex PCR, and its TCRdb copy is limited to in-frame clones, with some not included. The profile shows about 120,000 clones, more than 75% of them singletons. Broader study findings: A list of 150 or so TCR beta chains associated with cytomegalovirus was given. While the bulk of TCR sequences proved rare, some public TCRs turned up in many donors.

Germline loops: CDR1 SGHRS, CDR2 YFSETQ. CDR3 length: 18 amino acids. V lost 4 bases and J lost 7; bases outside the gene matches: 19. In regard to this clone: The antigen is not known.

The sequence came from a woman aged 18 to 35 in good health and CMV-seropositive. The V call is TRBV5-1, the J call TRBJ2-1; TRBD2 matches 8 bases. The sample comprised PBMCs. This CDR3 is CASSPTPIAGRMWNEQFF. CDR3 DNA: TGCGCCAGCAGCCCTACTCCGATAGCGGGACGAATGTGGAATGAGCAGTTCTTC.